The sequence of this T cell receptor (beta chain) was determined in a study of T cells in Graves' hyperthyroidism and ophthalmopathy. Points on this clonotype: Possible read error: a much larger clone is one base away.

CDR3 size: 21 residues. Between the trimmed V and J ends, which lost 1 base and 4 bases, there was a span of 35 bases. Per the germline V gene, CDR1 is DFQATT and CDR2 is SNEGSKA (reference sequence). What was amplified from RNA transcripts were TCR beta CDR3 regions. The study used the HTBI primer set for a first-round RT-PCR of the TCR CDR3. TCRdb re-called the multiplex PCR reads with MiXCR, one entry per CDR3 protein. The sample consists of a few hundred thousand distinct CDR3 sequences, more than 12% of them appearing once. Sequencing input: blood. This chain connects TRBV20-1 to TRBJ2-7, with D possibly TRBD1 on 6 matching bases. The TCR sequence derives from a woman aged 25 to 45 with Graves' ophthalmopathy. CDR3 coding DNA: TGCAGTGCTAGAGCCCTACCATTCCGGTACAGGGTGATCTCAGAGTTATACGAGCAGTACTTC. Its translation: CSARALPFRYRVISELYEQYF.